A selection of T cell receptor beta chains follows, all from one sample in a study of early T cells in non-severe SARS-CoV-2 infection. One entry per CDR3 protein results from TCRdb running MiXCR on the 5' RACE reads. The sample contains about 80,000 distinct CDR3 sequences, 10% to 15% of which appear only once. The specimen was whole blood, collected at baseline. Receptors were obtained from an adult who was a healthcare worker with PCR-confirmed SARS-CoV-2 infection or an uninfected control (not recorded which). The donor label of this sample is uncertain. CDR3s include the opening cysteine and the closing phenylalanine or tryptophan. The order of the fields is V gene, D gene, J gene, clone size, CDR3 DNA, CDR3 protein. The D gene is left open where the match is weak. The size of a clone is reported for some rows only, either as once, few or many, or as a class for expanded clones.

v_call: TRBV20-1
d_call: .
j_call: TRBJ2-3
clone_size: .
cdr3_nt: TGCAGTGCTGACAGCGGGAGCACAGATACGCAGTATTTT
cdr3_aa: CSADSGSTDTQYF

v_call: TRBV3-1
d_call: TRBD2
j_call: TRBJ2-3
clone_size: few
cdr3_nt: TGTGCCAGCAGTTCACTAGCGGGGACTAGCACAGATACGCAGTATTTT
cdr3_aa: CASSSLAGTSTDTQYF

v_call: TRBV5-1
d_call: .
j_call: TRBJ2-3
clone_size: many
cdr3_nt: TGCGCCAGCAGCGACGGGGCCTCGGATACGCAGTATTTT
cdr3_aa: CASSDGASDTQYF

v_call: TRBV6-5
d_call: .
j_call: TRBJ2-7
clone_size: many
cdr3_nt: TGTGCCAGCACCCGACACGGATCCGGGTACGAGCAGTACTTC
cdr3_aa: CASTRHGSGYEQYF

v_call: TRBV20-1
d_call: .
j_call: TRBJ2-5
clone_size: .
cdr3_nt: TGCAGTGCCAAAACTGGGTACCAAGAGACCCAGTACTTC
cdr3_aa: CSAKTGYQETQYF

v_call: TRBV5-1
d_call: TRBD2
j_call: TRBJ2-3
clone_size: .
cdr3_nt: TGCGCCAGCAGCTTTGCGGGAGGTAGCACAGATACGCAGTATTTT
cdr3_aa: CASSFAGGSTDTQYF

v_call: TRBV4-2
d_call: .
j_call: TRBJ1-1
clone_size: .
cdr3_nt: TGTGCCAGCAGCCAACAGGAAGGAGAAGCTTTCTTT
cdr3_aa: CASSQQEGEAFF

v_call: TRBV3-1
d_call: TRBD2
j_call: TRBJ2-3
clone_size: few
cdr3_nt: TGTGCCAGCAGCCCCCCCGGAGCCGGGAGGCTTACAGATACGCAGTATTTT
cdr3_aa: CASSPPGAGRLTDTQYF

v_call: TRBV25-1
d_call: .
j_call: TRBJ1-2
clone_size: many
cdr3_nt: TGTGCCAGCAGTGAATCCGGGCAGGGCCCAGCTAACTATGGCTACACCTTC
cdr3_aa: CASSESGQGPANYGYTF

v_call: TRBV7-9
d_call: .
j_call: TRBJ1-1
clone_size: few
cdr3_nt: TGTGCCAGCAGCTTAGGAACTACAGTGAACACTGAAGCTTTCTTT
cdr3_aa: CASSLGTTVNTEAFF

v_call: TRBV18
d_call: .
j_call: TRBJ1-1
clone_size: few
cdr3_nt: TGTGCCAGCTCACTAACCCTGGGGAACACTGAAGCTTTCTTT
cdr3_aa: CASSLTLGNTEAFF

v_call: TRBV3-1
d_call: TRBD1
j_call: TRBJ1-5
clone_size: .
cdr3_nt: TGTGCCAGCAGCCAAGGGGCCCACAGGGGGACTCAGCCCCAGCATTTT
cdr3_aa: CASSQGAHRGTQPQHF

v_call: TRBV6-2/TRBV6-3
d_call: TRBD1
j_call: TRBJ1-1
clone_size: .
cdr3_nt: TGTGCCAGCAGTGAAAACAGGGGGTCGAGTGAAGCTTTCTTT
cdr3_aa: CASSENRGSSEAFF

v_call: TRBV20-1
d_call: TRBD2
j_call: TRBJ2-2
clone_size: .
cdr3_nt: TGCAGTGCTAGAGTTTCTAGCGGGAGCCCAGACACCGGGGAGCTGTTTTTT
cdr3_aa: CSARVSSGSPDTGELFF

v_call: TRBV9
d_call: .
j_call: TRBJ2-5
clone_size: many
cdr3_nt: TGTGCCAGCAGCGTAGAGGGCAGATTTCAAGAGACCCAGTACTTC
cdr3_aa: CASSVEGRFQETQYF

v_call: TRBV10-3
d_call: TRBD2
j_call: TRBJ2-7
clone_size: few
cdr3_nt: TGTGCCACCCAAGGGGTAGCGGGAGGCGCGTACGAGCAGTACTTC
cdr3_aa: CATQGVAGGAYEQYF

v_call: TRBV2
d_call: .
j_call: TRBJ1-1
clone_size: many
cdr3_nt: TGTGCCAGCAGTCCTTATGGCGAGGGAGGCACTGAAGCTTTCTTT
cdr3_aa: CASSPYGEGGTEAFF

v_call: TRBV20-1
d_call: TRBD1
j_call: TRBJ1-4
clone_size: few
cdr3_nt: TGCAGTGCTAGCCTCAGACAGGGTGAAAAACTGTTTTTT
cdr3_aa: CSASLRQGEKLFF

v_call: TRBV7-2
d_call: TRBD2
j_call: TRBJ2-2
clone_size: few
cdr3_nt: TGTGCCAGCAGCCTCCGACTAGCGGAACCCCCATCGGGCACCGGGGAGCTGTTTTTT
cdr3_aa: CASSLRLAEPPSGTGELFF

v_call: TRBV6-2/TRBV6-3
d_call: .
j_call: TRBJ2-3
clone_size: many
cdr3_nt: TGTGCCAGCAGTTACTCGGCGTCTCAGGATCGTCGGGGCACAGATACGCAGTATTTT
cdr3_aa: CASSYSASQDRRGTDTQYF

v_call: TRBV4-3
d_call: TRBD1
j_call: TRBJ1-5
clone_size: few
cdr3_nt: TGCGCCAGCAGCCAAGATCCCAGGGGGGGTAACAATCAGCCCCAGCATTTT
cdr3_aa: CASSQDPRGGNNQPQHF

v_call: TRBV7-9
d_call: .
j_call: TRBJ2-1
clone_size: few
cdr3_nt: TGTGCCAGCAGCTTAGTTGCTAGCCACAATGAGCAGTTCTTC
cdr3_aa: CASSLVASHNEQFF

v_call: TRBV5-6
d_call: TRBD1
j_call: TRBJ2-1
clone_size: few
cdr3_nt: TGTGCCAGCAGCCCCGGGACAGGGTTTTACAATGAGCAGTTCTTC
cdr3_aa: CASSPGTGFYNEQFF

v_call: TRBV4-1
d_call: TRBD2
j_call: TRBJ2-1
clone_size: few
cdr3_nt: TGCGCCAGCAGCCAAGATCGTTTCGGGCAGGGACTAGGCTTTGCCCATGAGCAGTTCTTC
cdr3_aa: CASSQDRFGQGLGFAHEQFF

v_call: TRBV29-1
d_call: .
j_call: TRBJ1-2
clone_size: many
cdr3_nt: TGCAGCGTTCTGCAGGGGCATGGCTACACCTTC
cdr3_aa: CSVLQGHGYTF

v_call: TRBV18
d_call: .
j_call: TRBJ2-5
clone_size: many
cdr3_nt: TGTGCCAGCTCAGGTAGTCGGCAAGAGACCCAGTACTTC
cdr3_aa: CASSGSRQETQYF

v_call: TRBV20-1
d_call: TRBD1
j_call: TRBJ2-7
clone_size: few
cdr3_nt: TGCAGTGCTAGAGCGCAGGACAGGGGAGGCTACGAGCAGTACTTC
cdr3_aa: CSARAQDRGGYEQYF

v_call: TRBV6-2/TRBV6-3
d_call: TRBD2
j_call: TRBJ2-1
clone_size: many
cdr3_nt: TGTGCCAGCAGAAACTTCGGGGGGTCTACGGTCAATGAGCAGTTCTTC
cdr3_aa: CASRNFGGSTVNEQFF

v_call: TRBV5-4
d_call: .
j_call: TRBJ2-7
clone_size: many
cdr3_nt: TGTGCCAGCAGCTTGGGAGGGCGAAACTACGAGCAGTACTTC
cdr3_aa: CASSLGGRNYEQYF

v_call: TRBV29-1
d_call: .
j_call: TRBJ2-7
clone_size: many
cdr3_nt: TGCAGCGTTGAAGCCGAGTCCTACGAGCAGTACTTC
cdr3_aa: CSVEAESYEQYF

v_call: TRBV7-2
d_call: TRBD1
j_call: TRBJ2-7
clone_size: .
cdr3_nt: TGTGCCAGCAGCATGACAGGGGCGGGGTACGAGCAGTACTTC
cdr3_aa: CASSMTGAGYEQYF

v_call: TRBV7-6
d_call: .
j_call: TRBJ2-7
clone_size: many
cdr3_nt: TGTGCCAGCAGCTTAGGCAGGGGCCCCTACGAGCAGTACTTC
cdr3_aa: CASSLGRGPYEQYF

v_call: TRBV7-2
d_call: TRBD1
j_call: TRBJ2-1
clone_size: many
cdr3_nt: TGTGCCAGCAGCTCCGCCTACAGGGGTTACAATGAGCAGTTCTTC
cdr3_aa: CASSSAYRGYNEQFF

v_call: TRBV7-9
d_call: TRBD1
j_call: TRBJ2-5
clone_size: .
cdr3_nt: TGTGCCAGCAGCGCCGACAGGGACCAAGAGACCCAGTACTTC
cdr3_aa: CASSADRDQETQYF

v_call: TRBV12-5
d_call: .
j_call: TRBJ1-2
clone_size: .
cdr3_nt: TGTGCTAGTGGTTTGTTAGGGCAGGGCCCAAACTATGGCTACACCTTC
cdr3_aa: CASGLLGQGPNYGYTF

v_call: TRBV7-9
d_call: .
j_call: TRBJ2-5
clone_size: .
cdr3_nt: TGTGCCAGCAGCACCAGGGCCGAGCCTTGGGTGACCCAGTACTTC
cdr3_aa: CASSTRAEPWVTQYF

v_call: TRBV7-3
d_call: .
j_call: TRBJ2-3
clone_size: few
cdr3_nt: TGTGCCAGCAGCTTAAATTCGCTGGGCCGTACGCAGTATTTT
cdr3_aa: CASSLNSLGRTQYF

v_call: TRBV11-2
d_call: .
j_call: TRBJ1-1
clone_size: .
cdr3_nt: TGTGCCAGCAGCTTTTCTACGAACACTGAAGCTTTCTTT
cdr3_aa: CASSFSTNTEAFF

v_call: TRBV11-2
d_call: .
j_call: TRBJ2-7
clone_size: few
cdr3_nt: TGTGCCAGCAGCTTAGTAGGTCCAGTCTACGAGCAGTACTTC
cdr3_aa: CASSLVGPVYEQYF

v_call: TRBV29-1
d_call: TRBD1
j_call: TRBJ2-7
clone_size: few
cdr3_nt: TGCAGCGTGGGACAGGGACTAACCTACGAGCAGTACTTC
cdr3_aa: CSVGQGLTYEQYF

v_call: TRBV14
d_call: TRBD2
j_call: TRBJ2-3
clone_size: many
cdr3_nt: TGTGCCAGCAGCCAGACTAGCGGGAGCACAGATACGCAGTATTTT
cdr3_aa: CASSQTSGSTDTQYF

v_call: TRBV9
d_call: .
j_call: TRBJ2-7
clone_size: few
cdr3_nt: TGTGCCAGCAGCGTGAGCTCCTACGAGCAGTACTTC
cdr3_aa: CASSVSSYEQYF

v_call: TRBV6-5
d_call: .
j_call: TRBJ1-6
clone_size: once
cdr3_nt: TGTGCCAGCAGTAAGGGGACAACGAGCTCCTATAATTCACCCCTCCACTTT
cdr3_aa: CASSKGTTSSYNSPLHF

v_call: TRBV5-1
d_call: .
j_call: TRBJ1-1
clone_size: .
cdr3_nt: TGCGCCAGCAGCTTGGACAGGGCTGGGGACACTGAAGCTTTCTTT
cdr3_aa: CASSLDRAGDTEAFF

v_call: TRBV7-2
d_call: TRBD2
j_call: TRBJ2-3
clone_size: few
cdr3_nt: TGTGCCAGCAGCTTAGTTCTCGCGGGAGCCGGGGATACGCAGTATTTT
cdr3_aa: CASSLVLAGAGDTQYF

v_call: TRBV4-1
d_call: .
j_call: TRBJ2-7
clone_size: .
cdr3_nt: TGCGCCAGCAGCCGTTCGTTCGGGGCGAGCTCCTACGAGCAGTACTTC
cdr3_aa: CASSRSFGASSYEQYF

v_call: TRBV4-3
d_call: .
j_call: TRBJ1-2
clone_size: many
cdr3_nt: TGCGCCAGCAGCCAAGAGGGATTCGCCTACACCTTC
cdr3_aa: CASSQEGFAYTF

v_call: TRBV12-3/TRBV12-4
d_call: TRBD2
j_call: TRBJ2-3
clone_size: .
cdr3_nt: TGTGCCAGCACGCGAGCGGGGGCCAACACAGATACGCAGTATTTT
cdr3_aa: CASTRAGANTDTQYF

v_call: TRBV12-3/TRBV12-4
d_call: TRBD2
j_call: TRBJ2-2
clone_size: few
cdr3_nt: TGTGCCAGCAGTTTGGGAGGGAGCACCGGGGAGCTGTTTTTT
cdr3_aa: CASSLGGSTGELFF

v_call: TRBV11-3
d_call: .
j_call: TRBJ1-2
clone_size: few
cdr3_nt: TGTGCCAGCAGCGTCGACAGAAGCTATGGCTACACCTTC
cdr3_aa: CASSVDRSYGYTF

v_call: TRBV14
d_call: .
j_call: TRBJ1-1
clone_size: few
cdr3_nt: TGTGCCAGCAGCCCGAATGGTAGAAACACTGAAGCTTTCTTT
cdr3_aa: CASSPNGRNTEAFF

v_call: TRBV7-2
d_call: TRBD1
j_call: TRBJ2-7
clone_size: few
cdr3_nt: TGTGCCAGCAGTTACGACAGGGTTGTCCACGAGCAGTACTTC
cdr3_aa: CASSYDRVVHEQYF

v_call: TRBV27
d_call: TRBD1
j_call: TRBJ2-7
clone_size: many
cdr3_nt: TGTGCCAGCAGATACCGACAGGGGTACGAGCAGTACTTC
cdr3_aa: CASRYRQGYEQYF

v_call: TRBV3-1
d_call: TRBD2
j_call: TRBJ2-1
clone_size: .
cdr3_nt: TGTGCCAGCAGCCAAGATCATTGGACTAGCGGGAGTACGAATGAGCAGTTCTTC
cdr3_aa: CASSQDHWTSGSTNEQFF